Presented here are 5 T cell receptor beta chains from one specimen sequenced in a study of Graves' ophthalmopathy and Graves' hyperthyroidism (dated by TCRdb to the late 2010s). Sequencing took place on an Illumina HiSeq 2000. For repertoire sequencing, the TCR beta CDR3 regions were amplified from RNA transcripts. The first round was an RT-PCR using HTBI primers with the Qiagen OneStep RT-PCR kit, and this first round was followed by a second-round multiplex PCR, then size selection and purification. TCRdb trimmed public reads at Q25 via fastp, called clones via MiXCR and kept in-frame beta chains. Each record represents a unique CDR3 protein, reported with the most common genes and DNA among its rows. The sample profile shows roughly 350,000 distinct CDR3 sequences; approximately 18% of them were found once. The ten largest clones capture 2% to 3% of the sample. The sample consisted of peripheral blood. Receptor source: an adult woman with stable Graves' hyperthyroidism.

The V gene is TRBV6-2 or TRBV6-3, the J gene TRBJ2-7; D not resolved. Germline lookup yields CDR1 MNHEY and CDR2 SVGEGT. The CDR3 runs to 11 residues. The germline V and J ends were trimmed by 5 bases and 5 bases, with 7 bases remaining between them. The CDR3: CASSRKHEQYF. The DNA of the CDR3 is TGTGCCAGCAGTAGGAAGCACGAGCAGTACTTC.

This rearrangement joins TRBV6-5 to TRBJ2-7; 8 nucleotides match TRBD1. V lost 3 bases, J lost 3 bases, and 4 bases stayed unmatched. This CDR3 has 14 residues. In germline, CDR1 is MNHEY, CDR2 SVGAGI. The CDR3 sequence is CASSYAGGYYEQYF. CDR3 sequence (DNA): TGTGCCAGCAGTTATGCAGGGGGCTACTACGAGCAGTACTTC.

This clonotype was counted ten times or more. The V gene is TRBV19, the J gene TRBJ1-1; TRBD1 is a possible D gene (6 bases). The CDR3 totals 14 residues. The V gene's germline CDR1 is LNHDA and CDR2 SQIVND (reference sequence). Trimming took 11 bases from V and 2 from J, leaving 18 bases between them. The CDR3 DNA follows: TGTGCCTCAGAGGGGGGCAGGGGTAACACTGAAGCTTTCTTT. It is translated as CASEGGRGNTEAFF.

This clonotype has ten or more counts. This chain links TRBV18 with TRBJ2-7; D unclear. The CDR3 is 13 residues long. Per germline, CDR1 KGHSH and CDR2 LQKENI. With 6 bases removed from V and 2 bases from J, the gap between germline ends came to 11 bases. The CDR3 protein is CASSPTAAYEQYF. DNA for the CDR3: TGTGCCAGCTCGCCAACCGCTGCCTACGAGCAGTACTTC.

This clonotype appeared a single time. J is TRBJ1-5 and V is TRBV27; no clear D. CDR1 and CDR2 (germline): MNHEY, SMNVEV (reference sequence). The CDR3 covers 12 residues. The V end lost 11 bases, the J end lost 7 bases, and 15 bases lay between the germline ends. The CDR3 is CAHVRRGQPQHF. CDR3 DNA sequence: TGTGCCCATGTTAGACGAGGACAGCCCCAGCATTTT.